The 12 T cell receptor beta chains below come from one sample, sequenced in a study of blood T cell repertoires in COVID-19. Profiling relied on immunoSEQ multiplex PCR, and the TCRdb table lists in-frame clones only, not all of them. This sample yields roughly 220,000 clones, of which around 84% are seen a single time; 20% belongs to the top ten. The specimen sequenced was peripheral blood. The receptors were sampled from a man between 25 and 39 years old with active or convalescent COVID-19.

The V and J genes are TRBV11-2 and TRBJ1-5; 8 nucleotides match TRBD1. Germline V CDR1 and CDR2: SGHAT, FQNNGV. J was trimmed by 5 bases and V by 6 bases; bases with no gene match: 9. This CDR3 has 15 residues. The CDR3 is CASSQQGDLYQPQHF. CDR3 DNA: TGTGCCAGCAGTCAACAGGGGGATTTGTATCAGCCCCAGCATTTT.

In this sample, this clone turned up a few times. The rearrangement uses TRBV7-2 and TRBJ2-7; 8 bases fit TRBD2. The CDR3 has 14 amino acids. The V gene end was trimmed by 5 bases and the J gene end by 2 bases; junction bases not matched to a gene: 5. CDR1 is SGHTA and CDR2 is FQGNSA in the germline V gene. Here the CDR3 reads CASSRLAGPYEQYF. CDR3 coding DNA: TGTGCCAGCAGCCGTCTAGCGGGCCCCTACGAGCAGTACTTC.

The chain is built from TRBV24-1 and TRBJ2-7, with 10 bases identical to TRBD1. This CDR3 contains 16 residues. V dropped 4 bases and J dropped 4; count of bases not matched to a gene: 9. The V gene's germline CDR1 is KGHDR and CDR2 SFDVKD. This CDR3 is CATSDARTGGIYEQYF. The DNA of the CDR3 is TGTGCCACCAGTGACGCCCGGACAGGGGGGATTTACGAGCAGTACTTC.

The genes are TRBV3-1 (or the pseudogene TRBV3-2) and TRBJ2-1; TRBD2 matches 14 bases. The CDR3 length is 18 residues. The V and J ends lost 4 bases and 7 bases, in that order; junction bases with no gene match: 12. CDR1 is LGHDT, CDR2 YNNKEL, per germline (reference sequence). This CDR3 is CASSPSSGTSGGGNEQFF. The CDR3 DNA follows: TGTGCCAGCAGCCCCTCCTCCGGGACTAGCGGGGGAGGGAATGAGCAGTTCTTC.

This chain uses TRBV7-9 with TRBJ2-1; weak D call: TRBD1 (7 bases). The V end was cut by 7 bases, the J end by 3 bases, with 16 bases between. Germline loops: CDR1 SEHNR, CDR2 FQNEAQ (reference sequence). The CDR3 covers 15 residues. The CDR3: CASILKQGGYNEQFF. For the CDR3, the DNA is TGTGCCAGCATCCTAAAGCAGGGGGGCTACAATGAGCAGTTCTTC.

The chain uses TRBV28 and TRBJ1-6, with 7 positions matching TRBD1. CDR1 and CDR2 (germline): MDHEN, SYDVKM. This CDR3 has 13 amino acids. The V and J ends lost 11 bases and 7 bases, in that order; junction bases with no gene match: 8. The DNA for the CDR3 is TGTGCCGCGATCCGGGACAGAAATTCACCCCTCCACTTT. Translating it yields CAAIRDRNSPLHF. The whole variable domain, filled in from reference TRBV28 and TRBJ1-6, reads DVKVTQSSRYLVKRTGEKVFLECVQDMDHENMFWYRQDPGLGLRLIYFSYDVKMKEKGDIPEGYSVSREKKERFSLILESASTNQTSMYLCAAIRDRNSPLHFGNGTRLTVT.

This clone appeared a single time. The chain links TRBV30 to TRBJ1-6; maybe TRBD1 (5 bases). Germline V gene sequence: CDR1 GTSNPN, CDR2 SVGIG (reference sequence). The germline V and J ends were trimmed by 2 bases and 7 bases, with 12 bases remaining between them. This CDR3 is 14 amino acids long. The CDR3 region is CAWSPGGGNSPLHF. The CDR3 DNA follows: TGTGCCTGGAGTCCGGGCGGGGGAAATTCACCCCTCCACTTT.

CDR3 protein: CASGLTGTSGVPEQYF. CDR3 DNA: TGTGCTAGTGGTTTGACGGGGACTAGCGGGGTCCCCGAGCAGTACTTC. The J gene is TRBJ2-7, the V gene TRBV12-5; 13 bases agree with TRBD2. The CDR3 spans 16 residues. The V segment lost 2 bases and the J segment 6 bases; nucleotides outside the gene matches: 7. Germline V gene lookup returns CDR1 LGHNT and CDR2 FRNRAP. Supplemented by reference TRBV12-5 and TRBJ2-7, the full variable domain reads DARVTQTPRHKVTEMGQEVTMRCQPILGHNTVFWYRQTMMQGLELLAYFRNRAPLDDSGMPKDRFSAEMPDATLATLKIQPSEPRDSAVYFCASGLTGTSGVPEQYFGPGTRLTVT.

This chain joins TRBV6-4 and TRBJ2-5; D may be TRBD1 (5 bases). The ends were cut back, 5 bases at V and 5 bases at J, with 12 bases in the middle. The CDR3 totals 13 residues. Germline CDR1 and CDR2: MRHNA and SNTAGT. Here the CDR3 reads CASSRGAGETQYF. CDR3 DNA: TGTGCCAGCAGTAGGGGCGCCGGGGAGACCCAGTACTTC.

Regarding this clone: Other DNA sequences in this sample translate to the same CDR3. The CDR3 loop reads CASSYSNYGYTF. In nucleotides, the CDR3 is TGTGCCAGCAGCTACAGTAACTATGGCTACACCTTC. The chain is built from TRBV28 and TRBJ1-2; D gene ambiguous. Germline V gene data show CDR1 as MDHEN and CDR2 as SYDVKM. The CDR3 extends over 12 amino acids. Trimming cost V 6 bases and J 1 base, with 6 bases left between them.

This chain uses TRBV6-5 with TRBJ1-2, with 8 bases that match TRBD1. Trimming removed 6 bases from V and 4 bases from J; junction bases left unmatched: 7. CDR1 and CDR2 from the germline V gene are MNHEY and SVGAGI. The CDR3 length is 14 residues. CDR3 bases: TGTGCCAGCAGATTGCAGGGGGCGGGCTATGGCTACACCTTC. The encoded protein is CASRLQGAGYGYTF.

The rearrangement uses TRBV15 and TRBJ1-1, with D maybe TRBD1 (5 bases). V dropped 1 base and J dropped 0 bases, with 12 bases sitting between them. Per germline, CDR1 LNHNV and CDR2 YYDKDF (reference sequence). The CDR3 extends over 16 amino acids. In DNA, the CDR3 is TGTGCCACCAGCAGAGGGTGGGGGGGATTGAACACTGAAGCTTTCTTT. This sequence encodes CATSRGWGGLNTEAFF. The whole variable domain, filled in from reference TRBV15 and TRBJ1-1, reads DAMVIQNPRYQVTQFGKPVTLSCSQTLNHNVMYWYQQKSSQAPKLLFHYYDKDFNNEADTPDNFQSRRPNTSFCFLDIRSPGLGDTAMYLCATSRGWGGLNTEAFFGQGTRLTVV.